This entry features one T cell receptor beta chain sequence. Sequencing of TCR beta covered CD8+ and CD4+ T cells obtained from blood. Negative magnetic isolation gave CD8+ and CD4+ cells; FACS enriched CD8+ TEMRA. The CDR3 loop spans 15 amino acids. The ends were cut back, 5 bases at V and 2 bases at J, with 13 bases in the middle. Germline assignment: CDR1 SQVTM and CDR2 ANQGSEA. The sample belongs to a study of CD8 T cells in Susac syndrome. Across the whole study: The Susac syndrome patients were therapy-naive, on corticosteroids, or on intravenous immunoglobulin alone at blood draw.

Random hexamers were used to reverse transcribe the RNA input (about 0.5 to 1 ug). Amplification of TCR beta CDR3 spanned 54 Vbeta and 13 Jbeta via immunoSEQ multiplex PCR. Using its own MiXCR run on the immunoSEQ multiplex PCR reads, TCRdb lists one record per CDR3 protein. The repertoire consists of about 81,000 distinct CDR3 sequences, with 85% to 95% occurring once and the leading ten covering roughly 0.88%. V gene TRBV29-1 combines with J gene TRBJ2-6; D may be TRBD1 or TRBD2 (5 bases each). The receptor comes from a human donor with Susac syndrome. The specimen sequenced was CD8+ T cells from PBMCs. Written as DNA, the CDR3 is TGCAGCGTTCGAGGGGAGTTGGCTGGGGCCAACGTCCTGACTTTC. Its protein product is CSVRGELAGANVLTF.